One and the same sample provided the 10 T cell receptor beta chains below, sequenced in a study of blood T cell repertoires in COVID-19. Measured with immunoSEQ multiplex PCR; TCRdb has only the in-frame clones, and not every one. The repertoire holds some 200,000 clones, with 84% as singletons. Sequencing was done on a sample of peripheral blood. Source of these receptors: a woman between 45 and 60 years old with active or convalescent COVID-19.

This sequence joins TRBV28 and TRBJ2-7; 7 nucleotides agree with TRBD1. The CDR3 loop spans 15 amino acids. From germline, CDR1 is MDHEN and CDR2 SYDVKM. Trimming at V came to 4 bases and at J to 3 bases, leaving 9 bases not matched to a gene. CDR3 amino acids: CASSSRTGVGYEQYF. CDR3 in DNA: TGTGCCAGCAGTTCGCGTACAGGGGTGGGCTACGAGCAGTACTTC.

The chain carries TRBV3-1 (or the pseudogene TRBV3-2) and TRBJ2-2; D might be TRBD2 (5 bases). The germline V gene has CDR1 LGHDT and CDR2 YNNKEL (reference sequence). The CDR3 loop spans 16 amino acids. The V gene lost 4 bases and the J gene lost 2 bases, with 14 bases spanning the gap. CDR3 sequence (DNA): TGTGCCAGCAGCCTCCGGCATAGCGCCAACACCGGGGAGCTGTTTTTT. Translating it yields CASSLRHSANTGELFF.

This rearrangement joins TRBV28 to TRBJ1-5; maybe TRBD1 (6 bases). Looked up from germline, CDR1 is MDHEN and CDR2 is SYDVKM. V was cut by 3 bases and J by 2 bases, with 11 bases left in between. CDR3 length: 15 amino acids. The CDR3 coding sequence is TGTGCCAGCAGTTTTGGGTCAGGGGGCAATCAGCCCCAGCATTTT. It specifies CASSFGSGGNQPQHF.

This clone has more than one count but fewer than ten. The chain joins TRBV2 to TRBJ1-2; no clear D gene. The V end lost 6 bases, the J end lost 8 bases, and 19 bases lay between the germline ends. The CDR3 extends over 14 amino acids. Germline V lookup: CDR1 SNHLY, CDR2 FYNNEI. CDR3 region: CASSDYIGERGYTF. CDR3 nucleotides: TGTGCCAGCAGCGATTATATTGGCGAGCGGGGCTACACCTTC.

The chain's CDR3 is CASSRRGQGIQPQHF. CDR3 nucleotide sequence: TGTGCCAGCAGTAGGAGAGGACAGGGAATTCAGCCCCAGCATTTT. The chain combines TRBV2 with TRBJ1-5; TRBD1 matches 8 bases. Per germline, CDR1 SNHLY and CDR2 FYNNEI. V dropped 5 bases and J dropped 6; count of bases not matched to a gene: 9. The CDR3 extends over 15 amino acids.

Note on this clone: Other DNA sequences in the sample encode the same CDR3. The CDR3 is CASSLEGLGGYTF. CDR3 DNA sequence: TGCGCCAGCAGCTTGGAAGGACTTGGCGGCTACACCTTC. J is TRBJ1-2 and V is TRBV5-1; the D is unclear. CDR1 is SGHRS and CDR2 is YFSETQ in the germline V gene. Trimming pared 0 bases from V and 8 bases from J, leaving 11 bases between. This CDR3 is built from 13 residues.

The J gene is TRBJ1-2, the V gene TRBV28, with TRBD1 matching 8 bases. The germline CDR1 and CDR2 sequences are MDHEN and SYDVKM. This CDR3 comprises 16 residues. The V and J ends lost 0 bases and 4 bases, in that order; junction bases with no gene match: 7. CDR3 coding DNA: TGTGCCAGCAGTTTATGGGATTCGGGACAGGTCTATGGCTACACCTTC. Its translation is CASSLWDSGQVYGYTF.

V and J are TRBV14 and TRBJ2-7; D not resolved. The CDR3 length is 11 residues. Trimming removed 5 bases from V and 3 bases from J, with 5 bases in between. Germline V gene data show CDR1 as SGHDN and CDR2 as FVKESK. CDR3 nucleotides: TGTGCCAGCAGCTTCGGCTACGAGCAGTACGTC. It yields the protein CASSFGYEQYV.

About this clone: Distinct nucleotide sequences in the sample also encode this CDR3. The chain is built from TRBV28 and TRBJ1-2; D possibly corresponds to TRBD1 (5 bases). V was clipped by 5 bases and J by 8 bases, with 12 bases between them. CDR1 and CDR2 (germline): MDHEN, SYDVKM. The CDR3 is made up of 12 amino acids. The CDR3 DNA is TGTGCCAGCAGTCGCCAGGGTTACGGCTACACCTTC. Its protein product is CASSRQGYGYTF.

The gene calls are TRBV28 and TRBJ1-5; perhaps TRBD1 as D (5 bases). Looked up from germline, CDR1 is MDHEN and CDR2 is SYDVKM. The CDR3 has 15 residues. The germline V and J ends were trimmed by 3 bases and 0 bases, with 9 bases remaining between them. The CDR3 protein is CASSFRGNSNQPQHF. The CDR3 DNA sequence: TGTGCCAGCAGTTTTAGGGGAAATAGCAATCAGCCCCAGCATTTT.